This T cell receptor beta chain was captured in a study of shared clonotypes between healthy human individuals. Study-level information: Samples came from two female and a few male donors aged 18 to 49. A donor's plate count was three for CD4 naive and three for CD4 memory; CD8 naive had two and CD8 memory one.

This CDR3 contains 12 residues. The ends lost 5 bases at V and 6 bases at J; junction bases unmatched: 2. Germline values: CDR1 MDHEN, CDR2 SYDVKM. CD45RO-negative, CCR7-positively selected cells formed the naive CD8 fraction, excluding terminally differentiated effector memory CD45RA+ cells. Measured with immunoSEQ multiplex PCR; TCRdb has only the in-frame clones, and not every one. In the table there are about 2.1 million clones, 85% to 95% of which are singletons. The V call is TRBV28, the J call TRBJ2-7; 9 nucleotides match TRBD1. Source material: naive CD8+ T cells from PBMCs. The clonotype was recovered from a man aged 18 to 30 in good health. Some clones in this sample may be carry-over from other donors' samples. CDR3 loop: CASSQGQGEQYF. The CDR3 DNA reads as TGTGCCAGCAGTCAGGGACAGGGCGAGCAGTACTTC.